These 12 T cell receptor beta chains originate from one sample sequenced in a study of T cell responses to AZD1222 COVID-19 vaccine. Using immunoSEQ multiplex PCR, the repertoire was profiled, and TCRdb retains in-frame clones only, with some absent. This table has roughly 100,000 clones, 82% appearing once. The source material was peripheral blood, sampled on day 0 of AZD1222 vaccination. Source of these receptors: an adult in good health.

This chain uses TRBV7-8 with TRBJ1-1; TRBD1 is a possible D gene (6 bases). The CDR3 runs 13 residues. The V end was cut by 5 bases, the J end by 3 bases, with 10 bases between. Germline V gene data show CDR1 as SGHVS and CDR2 as FQNEAQ. In DNA form, the CDR3 reads TGTGCCAGCAGCCTGGACAGATACACTGAAGCTTTCTTT. Protein product: CASSLDRYTEAFF.

This clone was seen just once. The J gene is TRBJ2-7, the V gene TRBV27; either TRBD1 or TRBD2 may supply D (6 bases each). CDR1 is MNHEY, CDR2 SMNVEV, per germline (reference sequence). This CDR3 is 14 amino acids long. The germline V and J ends were trimmed by 6 bases and 5 bases, with 17 bases remaining between them. CDR3 bases: TGTGCCAGCAGCCTCAGGGGAGGCATAGACGAGCAGTACTTC. Translated: CASSLRGGIDEQYF.

The genes are TRBV30 and TRBJ1-2; D unclear. Deletions cut 0 bases from V and 4 bases from J, with 3 bases between. The CDR3 runs 11 residues. The germline V gene encodes CDR1 GTSNPN and CDR2 SVGIG (reference sequence). CDR3 bases: TGTGCCTGGAGTGTACTCTATGGCTACACCTTC. Residues: CAWSVLYGYTF.

The V gene is TRBV15, the J gene TRBJ2-1, with D possibly TRBD1 on 7 matching bases. The CDR3 sequence is 15 residues long. V was clipped by 4 bases and J by 4 bases, with 14 bases between them. The V gene's germline CDR1 is LNHNV and CDR2 YYDKDF (reference sequence). CDR3 amino acids: CATSKGGTEYNEQFF. CDR3 coding DNA: TGTGCCACCAGCAAAGGGGGGACAGAGTACAATGAGCAGTTCTTC.

To note about this clone: Possible read error: a much larger clone is one base away. The genes are TRBV5-1 and TRBJ1-2, with 8 bases lining up with TRBD1. Germline loops: CDR1 SGHRS, CDR2 YFSETQ. J lost 3 bases, V lost 3 bases, and 1 base had no gene match. The CDR3 contains 13 residues. The CDR3 DNA sequence: TGCGCCAGCAGCTCGACAGGGGACTATGGCTACACCTTC. Translated: CASSSTGDYGYTF.

This clone was picked up one time. The chain links TRBV5-1 to TRBJ1-3, with D possibly being TRBD1 (6 bases). Germline V gene data show CDR1 as SGHRS and CDR2 as YFSETQ. Trimming left V 0 bases short and J 0 bases short, with 13 bases between. This CDR3 region has 17 residues. CDR3 in DNA: TGCGCCAGCAGCTTGGCGGGCACAGGGATCTCTGGAAACACCATATATTTT. Protein sequence: CASSLAGTGISGNTIYF.

The chain joins TRBV7-8 to TRBJ2-3; D may be TRBD1 or TRBD2 (5 bases each). The CDR3 is 15 amino acids. V was trimmed by 6 bases and J by 4 bases, leaving 17 bases between them. Per germline, CDR1 SGHVS and CDR2 FQNEAQ. Here the CDR3 DNA reads TGTGCCAGCAGGGGGAGAAGGGGATTGGCAGATACGCAGTATTTT. Its protein is CASRGRRGLADTQYF.

DNA for the CDR3: TGCGCCAGCAGCCGGACGGGACAGGAAGCTTTCTTT. Translating it yields CASSRTGQEAFF. V gene TRBV4-1 combines with J gene TRBJ1-1, with TRBD1 identical over 7 bases. Trimming removed 4 bases from V and 8 bases from J; junction bases left unmatched: 4. The CDR3 totals 12 residues. Germline lookup yields CDR1 MGHRA and CDR2 YSYEKL.

The genes are TRBV30 and TRBJ2-7; 8 nucleotides match TRBD1. Germline loops: CDR1 GTSNPN, CDR2 SVGIG (reference sequence). The CDR3 sequence is 15 residues long. Germline trimming cut 5 bases from V and 4 bases from J; bases unmatched to any gene: 13. CDR3 protein: CAWGTEGRGPYEQYF. The CDR3 DNA follows: TGTGCCTGGGGCACCGAGGGCAGGGGGCCGTACGAGCAGTACTTC.

CDR3 region: CASSGRRTGYNYGYTF. CDR3 DNA sequence: TGTGCCAGTAGTGGGCGTCGGACAGGGTATAACTATGGCTACACCTTC. The V call is TRBV19, the J call TRBJ1-2; 8 positions match TRBD1. The CDR3 sequence is 16 residues long. Germline values: CDR1 LNHDA, CDR2 SQIVND (reference sequence). J gave up 1 base and V 5 bases, and 9 bases lay outside the gene matches.

The chain links TRBV15 to TRBJ2-7; TRBD1 matches 7 bases. Losses at the gene ends were 2 bases for V and 4 bases for J; bases not matched to a gene: 5. CDR1 and CDR2 from the germline V gene are LNHNV and YYDKDF (reference sequence). CDR3 length equals 14 residues. The DNA for the CDR3 is TGTGCCACCAGCAGAACAGCACAGGGGTACGAGCAGTACTTC. Translation: CATSRTAQGYEQYF.

This chain connects TRBV29-1 to TRBJ1-4; 8 nucleotides line up with TRBD1. This CDR3 is 13 amino acids long. The junction had 6 bases not matched to a gene; V was cut back by 6 bases and J by 6 bases. Germline CDR1 SQVTM, CDR2 ANQGSEA. For the CDR3, the DNA is TGCAGCGTGGAGGGACAGGAGCATGAAAAACTGTTTTTT. This codes for CSVEGQEHEKLFF.